A selection of T cell receptor beta chains follows, all from one sample in a study of T cell responses to AZD1222 COVID-19 vaccine. Libraries were prepared by immunoSEQ multiplex PCR; TCRdb keeps only in-frame clonotypes and omits some of them. In the table there are 95,000 to 130,000 clones, 92% of which are singletons. The sequenced sample was peripheral blood, obtained 28 days after the second AZD1222 dose. The receptors originated from an adult who received the AZD1222 COVID-19 vaccine. Each CDR3 is given with its conserved first and last residue. The D gene is left open where the match is weak. Expanded clones are given a class, and other clones once, few, many or no size at all.

abundance	v_gene	j_gene	d_gene	CDR3nt	CDR3aa
-	TRBV6-2/TRBV6-3	TRBJ2-7	-	TGTGCCAGCAGTACCCAGACAGGATCTAACGAGCAGTACTTC	CASSTQTGSNEQYF
-	TRBV25-1	TRBJ2-5	-	TGTGCCAGCAGGAAGTCGGGGGGCGCGGAGACCCAGTACTTC	CASRKSGGAETQYF
-	TRBV4-1	TRBJ1-5	-	TGCGCCAGCAGCCAACACGGAGATTATAGCAATCAGCCCCAGCATTTT	CASSQHGDYSNQPQHF
-	TRBV5-1	TRBJ2-1	TRBD1	TGCGCCAGCAGCCCTATGACAGGGGGTACCTACAATGAGCAGTTCTTC	CASSPMTGGTYNEQFF
-	TRBV2	TRBJ1-6	-	TGTGCCATCTTGAGGTCTACAGGGCTAAATTCACCCCTCCACTTT	CAILRSTGLNSPLHF
-	TRBV28	TRBJ1-5	TRBD1	TGTGCCAGTGGACAGGGTGCGGGTTTTTCTAGCGGCGCCCAGCATTTT	CASGQGAGFSSGAQHF
-	TRBV5-8	TRBJ1-2	-	TGTGCCAGCAGCTTCCGGGACACGAGAGGCGTCTACACCTTC	CASSFRDTRGVYTF
once	TRBV2	TRBJ2-7	-	TGTGCCAGCAGCCAGGACTCCCCGGTACGGCAGTACTTC	CASSQDSPVRQYF
-	TRBV2	TRBJ1-4	-	TGTGCCAGCGGTCCTTATGAAAAACTGTTTTTT	CASGPYEKLFF
-	TRBV11-3	TRBJ1-1	-	TGTGCCAGCAGCTCAAGGCAGGGCACTGAAGCTTTCTTT	CASSSRQGTEAFF
-	TRBV28	TRBJ2-7	-	TGTGCCAGCAGTTTTAACGAGCAGTACTTC	CASSFNEQYF
-	TRBV7-6	TRBJ2-2	-	TGTGCCAGCAGCTTAGGGCAGGTCGTCACCGGGGAGCTGTTTTTT	CASSLGQVVTGELFF
-	TRBV5-1	TRBJ1-4	-	TGCGCCAGCAGCTTGTACGGGTATGAGACTAATGAAAAACTGTTTTTT	CASSLYGYETNEKLFF